The present entry profiles one T cell receptor (beta chain) with its context. Germline trimming cut 0 bases from V and 6 bases from J; bases unmatched to any gene: 5. The CDR3 has 16 residues. Germline V lookup: CDR1 DFQATT, CDR2 SNEGSKA (reference sequence). TCRdb reprocessed the RT-PCR reads via MiXCR and lists one record per CDR3 protein. The data hold about 700,000 distinct CDR3 sequences, with 14% observed a single time. The TCR sequence derives from a female donor in good health, serving as a healthy control. The source material was memory CD4+ T cells from blood. The chain carries TRBV20-1 and TRBJ2-1; 13 nucleotides line up with TRBD2. The CDR3 here is CSARDRTSGRGNEQFF. As DNA, the CDR3 is TGCAGTGCTAGAGACCGTACTAGCGGGAGGGGCAATGAGCAGTTCTTC.